This T cell receptor (beta chain) was recorded in a study of OX40 agonist ivuxolimab in advanced cancers. The protocol was immunoSEQ multiplex PCR, while the TCRdb copy is restricted to in-frame clones and leaves out a portion. The table has around 72,000 clones, roughly nine tenths seen once; the top ten hold more than 9.5%. General study findings and limits: CD4+ and CD8+ blood T cells expanded clonally by week 6 at 0.1 to 3.0 mg/kg.

Baseline, cycle 4 day 1, and cycle 7 day 1 were the blood sampling points. Points on this clone: Its cognate antigen is unknown.

Between the trimmed V and J ends, which lost 5 bases and 4 bases, there was a span of 16 bases. This CDR3 is 15 amino acids long. Germline V gene data show CDR1 as SEHNR and CDR2 as FQNEAQ (reference sequence). The sample consisted of CD4+ or CD8+ T cells sorted from blood, taken in a trial of the OX40 agonist ivuxolimab. This rearrangement joins TRBV7-9 to TRBJ2-3; a weak D match, TRBD2 (7 bases). The source of this sequence is an adult with an advanced solid tumor such as melanoma, head and neck, liver or kidney cancer. Here the CDR3 reads CASSTLGGGADTQYF. CDR3 DNA sequence: TGTGCCAGCAGCACCCTAGGGGGGGGCGCAGATACGCAGTATTTT.